This record concerns one T cell receptor (beta chain) sequence. What antigen it recognizes has not been identified. Base qualities are not recorded, but no much larger clone differs from it by a single base. In Seattle, one collaborating source enrolled patients while the infection was active and tracked those patients longitudinally over the course of disease. The collaborating institutions used their own protocols to collect whole blood in K2EDTA tubes. For TCRbeta analysis, collaborators shipped samples as frozen whole blood, isolated PBMCs, or DNA extracted from either of those sample types. These data are taken from a study of blood T cell repertoires in COVID-19 (dated by TCRdb to 2018 to 2020). Describing the broader study: Samples from collaborators originated in the United States, Italy and Spain and spanned both the acute and convalescent phases of COVID-19. The material from the prospective study consisted of cDNA or gDNA derived from T cells, B-cell-depleted T cells, or PBMCs. Deeply sampled blood TCRbeta repertoires from subjects exposed to, actively infected with, or recovered from COVID-19 were included in the dataset. The repertoires were released in a freely available public database meant as a resource for research on the immune response to SARS-CoV-2. The samples were drawn from two sources: the first 160 participants of the ongoing ImmuneRACE study, and 1,254 subjects contributed by 6 global collaborators. Sample metadata almost always included a de-identified subject ID, COVID-19 status, age in years and sex. Where available, HLA class I and class II types were obtained from metadata supplied by the sample provider rather than from assay-based typing.

The immunoSEQ Assay, a bias-controlled multiplex PCR, was used to amplify TCRbeta CDR3 regions from genomic DNA. On the authors' methods: The number of nucleated cells in each sample was estimated by amplification of reference gene primers within the assay. To quantify the absolute abundance of each unique TCRbeta CDR3 rearrangement, sequence reads were collapsed and filtered. Productive Simpson clonality was computed per sample as the square root of Simpson's diversity index over productive rearrangements. The table was pulled from immuneACCESS by TCRdb, which kept in-frame rearrangements only. Such tables lose some clones; where checked, under half of the loss comes from unresolved V genes, and the rest has no known cause. V and J calls and clone size are those listed in that table; D and trimming were worked out from the DNA. In all, the sample holds approximately 100,000 clones, and around 80% of those were seen once. The ten largest clones take up around 6.2% of the sample.

The research as a whole found: The quantity of clinical and demographic metadata differed by source and by participant and was supplied without curation.

Sequencing used peripheral blood. This receptor was obtained from a man aged 80 or over with COVID-19, enrolled during active disease.

The bases read TGCGCCAGCAGCTTCGCAAGCGGGAGCCGGACAGATACGCAGTATTTT. The resulting protein is CASSFASGSRTDTQYF. The rearranged chain carries TRBV5-1 and TRBJ2-3, and TRBD2 matches 8 of the central bases. Clipping removes 2 bases from V and 3 bases from J, with 8 as the unmatched junction base count. From the cysteine through the phenylalanine, the CDR3 covers 16 amino acids. Only CDR3 DNA remains: 48 bases, in frame from the first base. CDR1 and CDR2 are drawn from the germline V gene: SGHRS, YFSETQ.